The rows below give T cell receptor beta chains drawn from one sample of a study of early T cells in non-severe SARS-CoV-2 infection. TCRdb reanalysed the 5' RACE reads using MiXCR and keeps one entry per CDR3 protein. This sample yields fewer than 65,000 distinct CDR3 sequences, of which over 9.5% are seen a single time; approximately 4.1% belongs to the top ten. Sample: whole blood. All receptors come from an adult who was a healthcare worker with PCR-confirmed SARS-CoV-2 infection or an uninfected control (not recorded which). CDR3s leave out the opening cysteine and the closing phenylalanine or tryptophan.

CDR3 length: 14
V gene: TRBV19
J gene: TRBJ2-1
CDR3 protein: ASSIISTGDYNEQF

CDR3 length: 10
V gene: TRBV25-1
J gene: TRBJ1-6
CDR3 protein: ASSEGESPLH

CDR3 length: 15
V gene: TRBV9
J gene: TRBJ2-1
CDR3 protein: ASSVGPGLAGSNEQF

CDR3 length: 16
V gene: TRBV5-5
J gene: TRBJ2-4
CDR3 protein: ASSHTALLAGAKNIQY

CDR3 length: 14
V gene: TRBV28
J gene: TRBJ2-1
CDR3 protein: ASIREVASGRVAQF

CDR3 length: 15
V gene: TRBV7-6
J gene: TRBJ2-2
CDR3 protein: ASSSRYRGPNTGELF

CDR3 length: 11
V gene: TRBV6-6
J gene: TRBJ2-7
CDR3 protein: ASSLPYGEEQY

CDR3 length: 18
V gene: TRBV5-1
J gene: TRBJ2-2
CDR3 protein: ASSRKTTGTGGARTGELF

CDR3 length: 11
V gene: TRBV11-2
J gene: TRBJ2-1
CDR3 protein: ASSLRGSDEQF

CDR3 length: 12
V gene: TRBV5-1
J gene: TRBJ1-6
CDR3 protein: ASSLGGFNAPLH

CDR3 length: 12
V gene: TRBV7-2
J gene: TRBJ2-7
CDR3 protein: ASSLARGVYEQY

CDR3 length: 9
V gene: TRBV9
J gene: TRBJ2-1
CDR3 protein: ASSKGAQQF

CDR3 length: 10
V gene: TRBV11-1
J gene: TRBJ2-1
CDR3 protein: ASRSSGYEQF

CDR3 length: 13
V gene: TRBV29-1
J gene: TRBJ2-1
CDR3 protein: SARGSGGFYNEQF

CDR3 length: 12
V gene: TRBV5-5
J gene: TRBJ1-2
CDR3 protein: ASSLVGDYYGYT

CDR3 length: 11
V gene: TRBV28
J gene: TRBJ1-4
CDR3 protein: ASRQGGGEKLF

CDR3 length: 14
V gene: TRBV10-3
J gene: TRBJ2-6
CDR3 protein: AISGGYNSGANVLT

CDR3 length: 11
V gene: TRBV9
J gene: TRBJ2-1
CDR3 protein: ASSVTSLNEQF

CDR3 length: 15
V gene: TRBV20-1
J gene: TRBJ2-1
CDR3 protein: SARRTSQIRSDNEQF

CDR3 length: 13
V gene: TRBV3-1
J gene: TRBJ2-6
CDR3 protein: ASSQDTSGANVLT

CDR3 length: 11
V gene: TRBV7-2
J gene: TRBJ1-6
CDR3 protein: ASSLTPDSPLH

CDR3 length: 13
V gene: TRBV9
J gene: TRBJ1-4
CDR3 protein: ASSKATGSNEKLF

CDR3 length: 15
V gene: TRBV27
J gene: TRBJ1-1
CDR3 protein: ASSLSVRAGKGTEAF

CDR3 length: 13
V gene: TRBV19
J gene: TRBJ2-1
CDR3 protein: ASSMDRSSYNEQF

CDR3 length: 13
V gene: TRBV6-5
J gene: TRBJ1-1
CDR3 protein: ASRSSEEAVPEAF

CDR3 length: 11
V gene: TRBV4-3
J gene: TRBJ1-1
CDR3 protein: ASSPAGGRRAF

CDR3 length: 11
V gene: TRBV7-2
J gene: TRBJ2-1
CDR3 protein: ASSPGLAGLGF

CDR3 length: 11
V gene: TRBV19
J gene: TRBJ2-4
CDR3 protein: ASNHASGNIQY

CDR3 length: 14
V gene: TRBV6-2/TRBV6-3
J gene: TRBJ2-4
CDR3 protein: ASTYSRGEAKNIQY

CDR3 length: 12
V gene: TRBV5-5
J gene: TRBJ2-7
CDR3 protein: ASSTWDRDYEQY

CDR3 length: 15
V gene: TRBV7-2
J gene: TRBJ2-4
CDR3 protein: ASSPPGLARAKNIQY

CDR3 length: 13
V gene: TRBV24-1
J gene: TRBJ2-3
CDR3 protein: ATSDFRGGRDTQY

CDR3 length: 8
V gene: TRBV11-2
J gene: TRBJ2-1
CDR3 protein: ASSPEEQF

CDR3 length: 15
V gene: TRBV18
J gene: TRBJ2-2
CDR3 protein: ASSPRPSLPNTGELF

CDR3 length: 13
V gene: TRBV9
J gene: TRBJ2-1
CDR3 protein: ASSVGRGAYNEQF

CDR3 length: 15
V gene: TRBV4-1
J gene: TRBJ1-2
CDR3 protein: ASSPNIGGEQNYGYT

CDR3 length: 10
V gene: TRBV3-1
J gene: TRBJ2-7
CDR3 protein: ASSPDPSQQY

CDR3 length: 11
V gene: TRBV20-1
J gene: TRBJ2-7
CDR3 protein: SAASGSAYEQY

CDR3 length: 13
V gene: TRBV20-1
J gene: TRBJ1-6
CDR3 protein: SAIVDPGGSGPLH

CDR3 length: 13
V gene: TRBV7-8
J gene: TRBJ2-1
CDR3 protein: ASSLVGLLQNEQF

CDR3 length: 12
V gene: TRBV19
J gene: TRBJ2-7
CDR3 protein: ASSITAGTYEQY

CDR3 length: 10
V gene: TRBV20-1
J gene: TRBJ2-7
CDR3 protein: SARGHGGEQY

CDR3 length: 15
V gene: TRBV5-1
J gene: TRBJ1-1
CDR3 protein: ASSPGGRGGQRTEAF

CDR3 length: 10
V gene: TRBV18
J gene: TRBJ2-4
CDR3 protein: ASSPQGRTQY

CDR3 length: 10
V gene: TRBV10-3
J gene: TRBJ2-2
CDR3 protein: AIRGDTGELF

CDR3 length: 15
V gene: TRBV3-1
J gene: TRBJ2-3
CDR3 protein: ASSHPTLRGSTDTQY

CDR3 length: 13
V gene: TRBV7-2
J gene: TRBJ2-3
CDR3 protein: ASSFVPASTDTQY

CDR3 length: 13
V gene: TRBV7-9
J gene: TRBJ2-1
CDR3 protein: ASTSSSGFYNEQF

CDR3 length: 10
V gene: TRBV6-2/TRBV6-3
J gene: TRBJ2-4
CDR3 protein: ASSPTRQIQY

CDR3 length: 13
V gene: TRBV11-2
J gene: TRBJ2-4
CDR3 protein: ASSGLRGAKNIQY

CDR3 length: 13
V gene: TRBV7-9
J gene: TRBJ2-2
CDR3 protein: ASSFSGSRTGELF

CDR3 length: 12
V gene: TRBV5-4
J gene: TRBJ1-6
CDR3 protein: ASKTQGPNSPLH

CDR3 length: 11
V gene: TRBV11-2
J gene: TRBJ1-3
CDR3 protein: ASSVSSGNTIY

CDR3 length: 10
V gene: TRBV12-3/TRBV12-4
J gene: TRBJ1-2
CDR3 protein: ASSFLTHGYT